One and the same sample provided the 15 T cell receptor beta chains below, sequenced in a study of blood T cell repertoires in COVID-19 (dated by TCRdb to 2018 to 2020). The method behind the library was the immunoSEQ multiplex PCR assay. TCRdb obtained this table from immuneACCESS and retained in-frame rearrangements with V and J assigned. These tables miss some clones; where compared with another copy, unresolved V genes account for less than half of the shortfall, and the remainder is unexplained. The sample records about 96,000 clones, around 84% of which are singletons. 17% of the sample is held by the ten biggest clonotypes. What was sequenced was peripheral blood. These receptor sequences come from a woman in her sixties with acute or convalescent COVID-19.

The chain combines TRBV30 with TRBJ1-2; the D is unclear. Per the germline V gene, CDR1 is GTSNPN and CDR2 is SVGIG (reference sequence). With 2 bases removed from V and 4 bases from J, the gap between germline ends came to 11 bases. CDR3 length: 13 amino acids. CDR3 in amino acids: CAWSYREGYGYTF. CDR3 bases: TGTGCCTGGAGTTACCGGGAGGGCTATGGCTACACCTTC.

V gene TRBV7-9 combines with J gene TRBJ2-7; 8 nucleotides line up with TRBD2. This CDR3 contains 14 residues. After removal of 3 bases from V and 6 bases from J, the junction contained 7 bases not matched to a gene. Germline V gives CDR1 SEHNR, CDR2 FQNEAQ (reference sequence). The CDR3 loop reads CASSFDIAGLEQYF. Here the CDR3 DNA reads TGTGCCAGCAGCTTCGACATAGCGGGGCTCGAGCAGTACTTC.

The chain uses TRBV11-2 and TRBJ1-2; D call uncertain. Trimming took off 2 bases at V and 2 bases at J, with 12 bases between the two ends. CDR1 and CDR2 from the germline V gene are SGHAT and FQNNGV. The CDR3 loop spans 15 amino acids. The CDR3 nucleotides read TGTGCCAGCAGCTTATGGGCGTCGGGGAACTATGGCTACACCTTC. It encodes CASSLWASGNYGYTF.

The genes are TRBV9 and TRBJ1-4; 9 bases align to TRBD1. V lost 2 bases to trimming and J lost 8 bases; unmatched junction nucleotides: 4. Germline CDR1 and CDR2: SGDLS and YYNGEE. The CDR3 is 14 amino acids. In DNA form, the CDR3 reads TGTGCCAGCAGCGTGGCGACAGGGGGGGAAAAACTGTTTTTT. Translated, it gives CASSVATGGEKLFF. Full variable domain (outside the CDR3, taken from reference TRBV9 and TRBJ1-4): DSGVTQTPKHLITATGQRVTLRCSPRSGDLSVYWYQQSLDQGLQFLIQYYNGEERAKGNILERFSAQQFPDLHSELNLSSLELGDSALYFCASSVATGGEKLFFGSGTQLSVL.

This clone is a singleton in its sample. The chain links TRBV6-5 to TRBJ1-2; 7 nucleotides agree with TRBD1. The CDR3 has 14 residues. V dropped 6 bases and J dropped 8; count of bases not matched to a gene: 12. CDR1 and CDR2 from the germline V gene are MNHEY and SVGAGI. The CDR3 is CASRRDSRSYGYTF. The CDR3 nucleotides read TGTGCCAGCAGACGGGACAGTCGTTCGTACGGCTACACCTTC.

This chain joins TRBV24-1 and TRBJ1-5; D gene unclear. Deletions cut 3 bases from V and 1 base from J, with 9 bases between. The CDR3 contains 15 residues. Per the germline V gene, CDR1 is KGHDR and CDR2 is SFDVKD. Here the CDR3 DNA reads TGTGCCACCAGTGATAATAACCAGAGCAATCAGCCCCAGCATTTT. Translated, it gives CATSDNNQSNQPQHF.

The chain uses TRBV21-1 and TRBJ1-5; the D call in the table, TRBD1, was not verified against the DNA. TRBV21-1 is deemed a pseudogene. The length of the CDR3 is 15 residues. CDR3 loop: CASSKGTASNQPQHF. CDR3 nucleotide sequence: TGTGCCAGCAGCAAAGGGACAGCTAGCAATCAGCCCCAGCATTTT.

V is TRBV3-1 (or the pseudogene TRBV3-2) and J is TRBJ1-1; D is unresolved. CDR1 is LGHDT and CDR2 is YNNKEL in the germline V gene (reference sequence). The germline V and J ends were trimmed by 1 base and 4 bases, with 4 bases remaining between them. CDR3 length: 12 amino acids. The CDR3 sequence: CASSQGATEAFF. CDR3 coding DNA: TGTGCCAGCAGCCAAGGGGCCACTGAAGCTTTCTTT.

The rearrangement joins TRBV19 to TRBJ1-2; D gene uncertain. The V gene's germline CDR1 is LNHDA and CDR2 SQIVND (reference sequence). Trimming removed 3 bases from V and 4 bases from J, with 9 bases in between. The CDR3 extends over 13 amino acids. The CDR3 bases are TGTGCCAGTAGTATCGCGAGAGCCTATGGCTACACCTTC. This gives the protein CASSIARAYGYTF.

This chain connects TRBV5-1 to TRBJ1-2, with D possibly being TRBD1 (5 bases). This CDR3 spans 14 amino acids. The germline V gene encodes CDR1 SGHRS and CDR2 YFSETQ. V lost 1 base and J 6 bases, leaving 13 bases between the germline ends. The CDR3 sequence is CASSLYAREDGYTF. The CDR3 DNA follows: TGCGCCAGCAGCTTGTATGCCAGGGAGGATGGCTACACCTTC. The variable domain in full, with the rest retrieved from reference TRBV5-1 and TRBJ1-2, is KAGVTQTPRYLIKTRGQQVTLSCSPISGHRSVSWYQQTPGQGLQFLFEYFSETQRNKGNFPGRFSGRQFSNSRSEMNVSTLELGDSALYLCASSLYAREDGYTFGSGTRLTVV.

The J gene is TRBJ2-3, the V gene TRBV27; unclear D gene. The V end lost 3 bases, the J end lost 2 bases, and 15 bases lay between the germline ends. CDR1 is MNHEY and CDR2 is SMNVEV in the germline V gene (reference sequence). The CDR3 sequence is 16 residues long. The CDR3 protein is CASSFTPRVSTDTQYF. The DNA of the CDR3 is TGTGCCAGCAGTTTCACCCCACGCGTTTCCACAGATACGCAGTATTTT.

V is TRBV6-4 and J is TRBJ2-3; 14 bases match TRBD2. Per the germline V gene, CDR1 is MRHNA and CDR2 is SNTAGT. V shed 6 bases, J shed 2 bases, and the junction held 1 base outside the gene matches. The CDR3 totals 15 residues. The CDR3 region is CASRTSGGATDTQYF. Here the CDR3 DNA reads TGTGCCAGCAGGACTAGCGGGGGGGCCACAGATACGCAGTATTTT.

This chain links TRBV5-6 with TRBJ1-2, with 7 bases aligning to TRBD1. This CDR3 contains 15 residues. Germline CDR1 is SGHDT and CDR2 is YYEEEE. Trimming removed 4 bases from V and 4 bases from J; junction bases left unmatched: 10. DNA for the CDR3: TGTGCCAGCAGCCCCGGTCTGGACAGGCGCTATGGCTACACCTTC. Protein sequence: CASSPGLDRRYGYTF. The complete variable domain, with remaining parts taken from reference TRBV5-6 and TRBJ1-2, reads DAGVTQSPTHLIKTRGQQVTLRCSPKSGHDTVSWYQQALGQGPQFIFQYYEEEERQRGNFPDRFSGHQFPNYSSELNVNALLLGDSALYLCASSPGLDRRYGYTFGSGTRLTVV.

This clone has only a few counts. The chain joins TRBV19 to TRBJ1-5, with D unresolved. From germline, CDR1 is LNHDA and CDR2 SQIVND (reference sequence). This CDR3 is 14 amino acids long. Trimming took off 8 bases at V and 0 bases at J, with 11 bases between the two ends. For the CDR3, the DNA is TGTGCCAGTGCTGTAGAGGATAGCAATCAGCCCCAGCATTTT. Its protein product is CASAVEDSNQPQHF.

This clone has just one count. This chain joins TRBV7-2 and TRBJ2-1; 10 bases are a match to TRBD2. V trimming: 5 bases; J trimming: 5 bases; junction bases outside the gene matches: 9. The CDR3 is made up of 16 amino acids. Germline CDR1 is SGHTA and CDR2 is FQGNSA. This CDR3 reads CASSARPGTSDNEQFF. The CDR3 coding sequence is TGTGCCAGCAGCGCCCGACCCGGGACTAGCGACAATGAGCAGTTCTTC.